The clone carrying this T cell receptor (beta chain) turned up a few times. The data belong to a study of blood T cell repertoires in COVID-19. Across the study: Donors in the United States, Italy and Spain gave samples during acute or convalescent COVID-19. From T cells, B-cell-depleted T cells, or PBMCs came the material, which was cDNA or gDNA.

Source study methods: Using reference gene primer amplification, nucleated cell counts were estimated. Clones were sequenced by immunoSEQ multiplex PCR, and TCRdb holds only the in-frame ones, with some missing. D and trimming come from the DNA, and the V and J calls and clone size come from that table. Altogether tens of thousands of clones are present, 84% being singletons, with the ten largest covering less than 45%. V gave up 3 bases and J gave up 0 bases; unmatched junction bases: 9. This CDR3 contains 17 residues. Germline V lookup: CDR1 SGDLS, CDR2 YYNGEE. Sequencing was carried out using peripheral blood. The chain is built from TRBV9 and TRBJ2-4, with 7 positions matching TRBD2. The TCR originated in a man aged 65-85 years with acute or convalescent COVID-19. The CDR3 DNA follows: TGTGCCAGCAGCGCGGGGGGATCCACCATAGCCAAAAACATTCAGTACTTC. It yields the protein CASSAGGSTIAKNIQYF.